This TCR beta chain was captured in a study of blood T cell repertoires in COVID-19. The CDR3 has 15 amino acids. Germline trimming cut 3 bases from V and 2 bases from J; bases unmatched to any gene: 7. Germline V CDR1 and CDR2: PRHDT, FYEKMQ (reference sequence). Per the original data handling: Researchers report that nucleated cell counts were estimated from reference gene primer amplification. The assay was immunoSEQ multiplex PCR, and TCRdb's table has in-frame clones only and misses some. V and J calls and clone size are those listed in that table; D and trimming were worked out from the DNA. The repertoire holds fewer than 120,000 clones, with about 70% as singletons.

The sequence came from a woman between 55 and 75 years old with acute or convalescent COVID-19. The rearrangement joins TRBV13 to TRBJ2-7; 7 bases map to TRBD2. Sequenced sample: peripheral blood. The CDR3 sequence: CASSFAGVVTYEQYF. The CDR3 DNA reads TGTGCCAGCAGCTTTGCGGGGGTGGTCACCTACGAGCAGTACTTC.